This T cell receptor beta chain was sequenced in a study of T cell repertoires in cytomegalovirus infection. Turning to the study itself: CMV infection and matching HLA type were both indicated by public TCR beta signatures.

On this clonotype: Its target is unknown.

The V and J ends lost 2 bases and 6 bases respectively, with 13 bases between them. The CDR3 length is 14 residues. Germline V gene lookup returns CDR1 MNHEY and CDR2 SVGAGI. TCRdb recomputed calls from the reads with MiXCR, one row per CDR3 protein. Of 150,000 or so distinct CDR3 sequences listed, approximately 30% are singletons. V and J are TRBV6-5 and TRBJ1-1; no clear D gene. Sequencing used CD8+ T cells from cultured PBMCs, obtained from culture after CMV antigen stimulation. This TCR came from a human donor in good health (CMV status not recorded). Some clones in this sample may be carry-over from other donors' samples. Here the CDR3 reads CASSYEAFEAEAFF. CDR3 in DNA: TGTGCCAGCAGTTACGAGGCCTTTGAGGCTGAAGCTTTCTTT.